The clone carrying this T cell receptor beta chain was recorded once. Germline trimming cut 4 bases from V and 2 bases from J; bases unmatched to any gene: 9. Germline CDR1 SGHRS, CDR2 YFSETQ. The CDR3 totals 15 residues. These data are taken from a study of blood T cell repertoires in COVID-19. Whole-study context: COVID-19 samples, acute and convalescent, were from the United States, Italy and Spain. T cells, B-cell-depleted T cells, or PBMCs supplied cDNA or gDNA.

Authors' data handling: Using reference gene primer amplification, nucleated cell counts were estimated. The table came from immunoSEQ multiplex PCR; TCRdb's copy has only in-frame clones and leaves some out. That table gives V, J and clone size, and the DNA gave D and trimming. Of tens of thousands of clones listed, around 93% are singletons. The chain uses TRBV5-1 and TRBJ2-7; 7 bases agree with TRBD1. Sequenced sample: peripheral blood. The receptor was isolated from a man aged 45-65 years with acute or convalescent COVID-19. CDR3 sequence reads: CASSLGDSRTYEQYF. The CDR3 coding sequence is TGCGCCAGCAGCCTGGGGGACAGCCGAACCTACGAGCAGTACTTC.